The 8 T cell receptor beta chains given below trace back to one sample, sequenced in a study of cytomegalovirus exposure and HLA in healthy donors. 60 Vbeta and 13 Jbeta primers were used in PCR. The repertoire was sequenced with immunoSEQ multiplex PCR; TCRdb's copy has only in-frame clones and lacks some. The sample has 57,000 or so clones; 75% to 85% are singletons. The specimen sequenced was PBMCs. The receptors derive from a man aged 50 or older in good health and CMV-seropositive.

As DNA, the CDR3 is TGCGCCAGCAGCTTGGCCGTGGGGCAGGGGTACAATGAGCAGTTCTTC. Amino acid sequence: CASSLAVGQGYNEQFF. The gene calls are TRBV5-1 and TRBJ2-1; possible D gene TRBD1, 6 bases. The CDR3 runs 16 residues. The V end lost 0 bases, the J end lost 4 bases, and 14 bases lay between the germline ends. Germline values: CDR1 SGHRS, CDR2 YFSETQ.

This sequence joins TRBV7-2 and TRBJ2-7, with 10 nucleotides matching TRBD1. Per the germline V gene, CDR1 is SGHTA and CDR2 is FQGNSA. J lost 7 bases, V lost 5 bases, and 5 bases had no gene match. CDR3 size: 13 residues. This CDR3 reads CASSPDRGGEQYF. CDR3 in DNA: TGTGCCAGCAGCCCGGACAGGGGGGGAGAGCAGTACTTC.

V is TRBV4-1 and J is TRBJ2-3; the match to TRBD2 covers 12 bases. This CDR3 is built from 17 residues. Unmatched junction bases numbered 6, after V lost 0 bases and J lost 5 bases. CDR1 and CDR2 from the germline V gene are MGHRA and YSYEKL. This chain's CDR3 is CASSQDPGLAGKDTQYF. DNA for the CDR3: TGCGCCAGCAGCCAAGACCCCGGACTAGCGGGAAAAGATACGCAGTATTTT.

The rearrangement links TRBV7-3 to TRBJ2-7; 7 bases match TRBD2. The CDR3 has 15 residues. V was clipped by 2 bases and J by 2 bases; unmatched bases: 6. CDR1 is SGHTA, CDR2 FQGTGA, per germline. In nucleotides, the CDR3 is TGTGCCAGCAGCTTATTAGCGGGCGCCCCCTACGAGCAGTACTTC. It encodes CASSLLAGAPYEQYF.

This rearrangement joins TRBV7-9 to TRBJ2-1, with a weak D call TRBD2 (6 bases). There are 16 residues in the CDR3. The V and J ends lost 1 base and 10 bases respectively, with 20 bases between them. The germline V gene has CDR1 SEHNR and CDR2 FQNEAQ (reference sequence). The CDR3 DNA is TGTGCCAGCAGCTTAGTATCGGGGGTCCGAGCCAGGGAGCAGTTCTTC. Protein: CASSLVSGVRAREQFF.

This clone was counted between two and nine times. The rearrangement links TRBV7-3 to TRBJ2-3; no firm D call. V was shortened by 2 bases and J by 3 bases, with 6 bases between the two germline ends. This CDR3 spans 13 amino acids. Germline loops: CDR1 SGHTA, CDR2 FQGTGA. Here the CDR3 reads CASSLARTDTQYF. In nucleotides, the CDR3 is TGTGCCAGCAGCTTAGCTAGGACAGATACGCAGTATTTT.

In its sample, this clone was seen a few times. This chain joins TRBV2 and TRBJ1-2, with 7 bases identical to TRBD1. The CDR3 consists of 16 residues. Germline V lookup: CDR1 SNHLY, CDR2 FYNNEI. The V and J ends lost 3 bases and 1 base, in that order; junction bases with no gene match: 8. CDR3 bases: TGTGCCAGCAGTGATGACGGGACAGCCTATAACTATGGCTACACCTTC. Translation gives CASSDDGTAYNYGYTF.

The chain couples TRBV7-9 to TRBJ2-1, with 12 bases that match TRBD2. Germline lookup yields CDR1 SEHNR and CDR2 FQNEAQ (reference sequence). The CDR3 covers 15 residues. The V and J ends lost 4 bases and 8 bases, in that order; junction bases with no gene match: 6. CDR3 residues: CASSSRTSGKDEQFF. In DNA form, the CDR3 reads TGTGCCAGCAGCTCCCGGACTAGCGGGAAGGATGAGCAGTTCTTC.